This is a list of T cell receptor beta chains from one sample in a study of regulatory T cells in long-lasting Graves disease. TCRdb itself ran the multiplex PCR reads through MiXCR, one entry per CDR3 protein. The sample yields around 450,000 distinct CDR3 sequences, approximately 15% seen once. These data were also reused for a study on T cells in Graves' hyperthyroidism and ophthalmopathy.

The sample was peripheral blood mononuclear cells (PBMCs), taken at new diagnosis, from a patient treated with antithyroid drugs. Every receptor here comes from a woman between 35 and 50 years old with Graves disease. The CDR3 runs from the conserved cysteine through the conserved F or W. The D gene is left open where the match is weak. Part of the rows lack a size; the others show once, few, many or a class for expanded clones.

CDR3 protein	CDR3 DNA	D gene	J gene	clone size	V gene
CASSQDGRTEQFF	TGCGCCAGCAGCCAAGACGGTAGAACTGAGCAGTTCTTC	-	TRBJ2-1	-	TRBV4-3
CASSLSWNSYEQYF	TGTGCCAGCAGTTTATCCTGGAATTCCTACGAGCAGTACTTC	-	TRBJ2-7	many	TRBV27
CASSIGLAGANTGELFF	TGTGCCAGCAGCATCGGACTAGCGGGTGCGAACACCGGGGAGCTGTTTTTT	TRBD2	TRBJ2-2	few	TRBV5-6
CASSKTSAYEQYF	TGTGCCAGCAGCAAGACTAGCGCCTACGAGCAGTACTTC	TRBD2	TRBJ2-7	many	TRBV7-2
CASSPRGVSGNTIYF	TGTGCCAGCAGTCCGAGGGGAGTATCTGGAAACACCATATATTTT	-	TRBJ1-3	-	TRBV14
CASSYGPASTDTQYF	TGTGCCAGCAGCTATGGTCCCGCTAGCACAGATACGCAGTATTTT	-	TRBJ2-3	-	TRBV7-8
CASRDTGWKSYEQYF	TGTGCCAGCAGGGACACAGGGTGGAAATCCTACGAGCAGTACTTC	-	TRBJ2-7	many	TRBV2
CASIQMQGQLEQYF	TGTGCCAGCATCCAAATGCAGGGCCAGCTCGAGCAGTACTTC	-	TRBJ2-7	many	TRBV6-4
CASSPAGTVLYEQYF	TGTGCCAGCAGCCCGGCAGGGACAGTCCTCTACGAGCAGTACTTC	TRBD1	TRBJ2-7	many	TRBV28
CASSPRGGGTEAFF	TGTGCCAGCAGCCCCCGGGGCGGTGGCACTGAAGCTTTCTTT	-	TRBJ1-1	many	TRBV7-3
CATSIRDSEETQYF	TGTGCCACCAGCATCCGGGACTCCGAAGAGACCCAGTACTTC	-	TRBJ2-5	many	TRBV15
CASSVGLSTSGSSYEQYF	TGTGCCAGCAGCGTAGGGTTGAGCACTAGCGGGAGCTCCTACGAGCAGTACTTC	TRBD2	TRBJ2-7	many	TRBV9
CASSLEVEQFF	TGCGCCAGCAGCTTGGAGGTTGAGCAGTTCTTC	-	TRBJ2-1	many	TRBV7-9
CASSYSRPGLAGGRDEQFF	TGTGCCAGCAGTTACTCGAGACCGGGACTAGCGGGCGGACGCGATGAGCAGTTCTTC	TRBD2	TRBJ2-1	many	TRBV6-2/TRBV6-3
CSPWASVHPSEQFF	TGCAGCCCTTGGGCGTCGGTCCACCCCAGTGAGCAGTTCTTC	-	TRBJ2-1	many	TRBV20-1
CASSLTVNEQYF	TGCGCCAGCAGCTTGACAGTTAACGAGCAGTACTTC	-	TRBJ2-7	few	TRBV5-1
CASSKDMDGPGERFF	TGCGCCAGCAGTAAGGACATGGACGGGCCAGGCGAGCGTTTCTTC	-	TRBJ2-1	many	TRBV5-1
CASGWGTNPGYTF	TGTGCCAGCGGGTGGGGGACCAATCCTGGCTACACCTTC	-	TRBJ1-2	-	TRBV6-2/TRBV6-3
CSAARTGGSDTQYF	TGCAGTGCCGCCAGGACAGGGGGATCAGATACGCAGTATTTT	TRBD1	TRBJ2-3	many	TRBV20-1
CASSDPADISSYEQYF	TGTGCCAGCAGTGACCCTGCCGACATCAGCTCCTACGAGCAGTACTTC	-	TRBJ2-7	many	TRBV2
CASSPPQVGRGTDTQYF	TGTGCCAGCAGCCCCCCCCAAGTGGGACGAGGCACAGATACGCAGTATTTT	-	TRBJ2-3	many	TRBV7-6
CASSEGTGSNGYTF	TGTGCCAGCAGTGAGGGGACAGGCAGTAACGGCTACACCTTC	TRBD1	TRBJ1-2	many	TRBV12-3/TRBV12-4
CAISPSGRAREQYF	TGTGCCATCAGTCCTAGCGGGAGGGCGAGGGAGCAGTACTTC	TRBD2	TRBJ2-7	many	TRBV10-3
CASSLTGRPPYEQYF	TGTGCCAGCAGTTTAACCGGCAGGCCTCCGTACGAGCAGTACTTC	-	TRBJ2-7	-	TRBV12-3/TRBV12-4
CASSDRVGAEAFF	TGTGCCAGCAGTGACAGGGTTGGCGCTGAAGCTTTCTTT	-	TRBJ1-1	many	TRBV2
CASSIIGLVNYQPQHF	TGTGCCAGCAGCATAATCGGACTGGTGAACTATCAGCCCCAGCATTTT	-	TRBJ1-5	-	TRBV28
CATSDLSDTQYF	TGTGCCACCAGTGATTTAAGTGATACGCAGTATTTT	-	TRBJ2-3	many	TRBV24-1
CASSLGEGAGANTGELFF	TGTGCCAGCAGCTTAGGTGAAGGGGCGGGGGCGAACACCGGGGAGCTGTTTTTT	TRBD2	TRBJ2-2	few	TRBV7-2
CASSLGGQGGKTEAFF	TGCGCCAGCAGCTTGGGGGGACAGGGGGGCAAGACTGAAGCTTTCTTT	TRBD1	TRBJ1-1	many	TRBV5-1
CASSPSFGQYF	TGTGCCAGCAGTCCGAGTTTTGGGCAGTACTTC	-	TRBJ2-7	few	TRBV6-5
CSVEDYSSYNEQFF	TGCAGCGTTGAAGACTACAGCTCCTACAATGAGCAGTTCTTC	-	TRBJ2-1	many	TRBV29-1
CASSGFGEFAQYF	TGTGCCAGCAGTGGGTTTGGAGAGTTTGCGCAGTATTTT	-	TRBJ2-3	many	TRBV2
CASSGGQGNIWVGNQPQHF	TGTGCCAGCAGTGGGGGACAGGGTAATATATGGGTCGGCAATCAGCCCCAGCATTTT	TRBD1	TRBJ1-5	-	TRBV6-2/TRBV6-3
CASSFWDENTGELFF	TGTGCCAGCAGTTTTTGGGACGAGAACACCGGGGAGCTGTTTTTT	-	TRBJ2-2	-	TRBV28
CSARGVGLYTEAFF	TGCAGTGCTAGAGGGGTCGGATTGTACACTGAAGCTTTCTTT	-	TRBJ1-1	-	TRBV20-1